Detailed here is one TCR beta chain. What it binds is not known. V was cut by 6 bases and J by 6 bases, with 18 bases left in between. Germline-derived CDR1 and CDR2 are MNHNS and SASEGT. This CDR3 has 14 amino acids. This entry comes from a study of shared clonotypes between healthy human individuals. About the study: Participating donors consisted of two women and three men aged 18 to 49. Each donor's CD8 memory used one plate, CD8 naive two, each CD4 subset three.

Whole-study results and caveats: A reduction in generation probabilities was seen for non-shared clonotypes relative to those shared by all four donors.

Sequenced by immunoSEQ multiplex PCR; TCRdb stores in-frame clones only, minus some. The table lists hundreds of thousands of clones, 73% of them singletons. The chain has TRBV6-1 and TRBJ2-7; D gene uncertain. The sequence derives from a man aged 25 to 40 in good health. Sequencing was carried out using memory CD4+ T cells sorted from blood. Subset here: CD45RA-negative fraction. The CDR3 sequence: CASSERLGLGEQYF. As DNA, the CDR3 is TGTGCCAGCAGCGAACGGCTAGGTCTCGGCGAGCAGTACTTC.